Included here is one TCR beta chain sequence, with context. Donors were six healthy women in three monozygous twin pairs. The source of the sample is a study of identical twins' blood T cells. Study in general: Roughly six alpha and about 6 beta libraries together yielded about 52 million reads.

Original processing notes: Each library had roughly 2 to 3.6 million CDR3 reads and about 90,000 to nearly 550,000 clonotypes. Using its own MiXCR run on the 5' RACE reads, TCRdb lists one record per CDR3 protein. The V and J calls come from TCRdb's annotation, not from the publication. The repertoire holds hundreds of thousands of distinct CDR3 sequences, with 28% as singletons. The material sequenced was PBMCs. The TCR sequence derives from a woman between 18 and 50 years old in good health.

The CDR3 is CSASWAREGHFEQFF. CDR3 DNA: TGCAGTGCTAGTTGGGCGAGGGAGGGCCATTTTGAGCAGTTCTTC. The V and J genes are TRBV20-1 and TRBJ2-1, with 7 bases aligning to TRBD2. The junction had 14 bases not matched to a gene; V was cut back by 3 bases and J by 9 bases. Germline V CDR1 and CDR2: DFQATT, SNEGSKA (reference sequence). The CDR3 has 15 residues.